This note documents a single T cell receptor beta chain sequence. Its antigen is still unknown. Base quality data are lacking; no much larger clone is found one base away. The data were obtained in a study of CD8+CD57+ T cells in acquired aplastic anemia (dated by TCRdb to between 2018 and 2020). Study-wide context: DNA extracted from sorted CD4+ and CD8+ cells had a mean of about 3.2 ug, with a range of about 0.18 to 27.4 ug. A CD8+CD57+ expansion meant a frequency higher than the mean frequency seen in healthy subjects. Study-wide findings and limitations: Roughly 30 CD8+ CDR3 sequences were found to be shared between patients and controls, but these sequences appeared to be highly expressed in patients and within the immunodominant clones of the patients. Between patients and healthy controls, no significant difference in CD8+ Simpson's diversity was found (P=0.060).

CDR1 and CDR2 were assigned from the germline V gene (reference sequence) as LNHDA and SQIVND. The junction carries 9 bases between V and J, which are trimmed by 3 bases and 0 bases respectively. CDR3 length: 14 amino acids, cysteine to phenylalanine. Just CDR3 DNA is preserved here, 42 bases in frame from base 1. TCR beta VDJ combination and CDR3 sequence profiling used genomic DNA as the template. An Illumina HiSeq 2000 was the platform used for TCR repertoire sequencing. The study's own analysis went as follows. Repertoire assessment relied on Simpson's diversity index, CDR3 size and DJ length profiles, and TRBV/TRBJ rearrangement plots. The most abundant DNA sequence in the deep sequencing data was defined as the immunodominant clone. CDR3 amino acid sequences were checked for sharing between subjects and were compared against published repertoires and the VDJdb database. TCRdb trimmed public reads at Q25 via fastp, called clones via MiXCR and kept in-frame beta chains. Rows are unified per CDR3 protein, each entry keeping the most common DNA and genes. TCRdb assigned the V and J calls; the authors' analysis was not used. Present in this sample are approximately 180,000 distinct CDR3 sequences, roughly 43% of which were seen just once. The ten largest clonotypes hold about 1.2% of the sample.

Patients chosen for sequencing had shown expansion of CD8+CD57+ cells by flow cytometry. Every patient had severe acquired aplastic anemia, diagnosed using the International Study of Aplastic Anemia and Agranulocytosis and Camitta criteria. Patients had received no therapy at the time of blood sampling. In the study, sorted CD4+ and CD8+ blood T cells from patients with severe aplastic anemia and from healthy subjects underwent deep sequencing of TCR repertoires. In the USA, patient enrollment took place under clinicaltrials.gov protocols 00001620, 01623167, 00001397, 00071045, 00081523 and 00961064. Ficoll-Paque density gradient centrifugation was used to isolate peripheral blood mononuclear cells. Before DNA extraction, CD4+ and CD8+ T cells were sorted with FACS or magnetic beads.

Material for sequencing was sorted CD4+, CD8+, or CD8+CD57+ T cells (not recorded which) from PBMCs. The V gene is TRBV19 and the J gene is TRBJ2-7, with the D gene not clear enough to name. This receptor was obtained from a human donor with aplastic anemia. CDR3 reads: CASSMGKYSYEQYF. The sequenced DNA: TGTGCCAGTAGTATGGGCAAATACTCCTACGAGCAGTACTTC.